This entry lists 27 T cell receptor beta chains sequenced from one sample in a study of blood T cell repertoires in COVID-19. Sequencing was performed with immunoSEQ multiplex PCR; in TCRdb, only in-frame clones are kept and a portion is missing. The sample includes under 300,000 clones, 85% seen only once; the top ten take roughly 6.4%. The sequencing sample was made of peripheral blood. The receptor set was obtained from a woman aged 55 to 70 with active or convalescent COVID-19.

The chain carries TRBV6-5 and TRBJ2-2, with D uncertain. Germline V gene sequence: CDR1 MNHEY, CDR2 SVGAGI. Trimming pared 5 bases from V and 5 bases from J, leaving 6 bases between. The CDR3 is 12 residues long. The CDR3 DNA is TGTGCCAGCAGTCCCGAGACCGGGGAGCTGTTTTTT. Amino acids: CASSPETGELFF.

The chain joins TRBV14 to TRBJ1-2, with 9 bases fitting TRBD1. Germline V gene lookup returns CDR1 SGHDN and CDR2 FVKESK. The length of the CDR3 is 15 residues. V trimming: 5 bases; J trimming: 5 bases; junction bases outside the gene matches: 9. CDR3 residues: CASSFRDRDEYGYTF. The CDR3 DNA reads TGTGCCAGCAGCTTCCGGGACAGGGATGAGTATGGCTACACCTTC.

The chain is built from TRBV7-9 and TRBJ2-1, with 10 bases that match TRBD2. V was pared by 5 bases and J by 4 bases, with 5 bases of the junction left unmatched. Germline assignment: CDR1 SEHNR and CDR2 FQNEAQ (reference sequence). CDR3 length: 15 amino acids. The DNA of the CDR3 is TGTGCCAGCAGCCCTAGCGGGAGTATTTACAATGAGCAGTTCTTC. This encodes CASSPSGSIYNEQFF. The full variable domain, completed using reference TRBV7-9 and TRBJ2-1, is DTGVSQNPRHKITKRGQNVTFRCDPISEHNRLYWYRQTLGQGPEFLTYFQNEAQLEKSRLLSDRFSAERPKGSFSTLEIQRTEQGDSAMYLCASSPSGSIYNEQFFGPGTRLTVL.

The gene calls are TRBV7-9 and TRBJ2-2; 7 nucleotides match TRBD2. Germline V gene data show CDR1 as SEHNR and CDR2 as FQNEAQ (reference sequence). V gave up 9 bases and J gave up 6 bases; unmatched junction bases: 4. This CDR3 contains 12 residues. This CDR3 is CARPGGPGELFF. In DNA, the CDR3 is TGTGCCAGGCCGGGGGGTCCCGGGGAGCTGTTTTTT.

CDR3 sequence: CASTTTSGAYEQYF. In DNA form, the CDR3 reads TGTGCCAGCACCACCACGTCTGGAGCCTACGAGCAGTACTTC. The rearrangement links TRBV11-2 to TRBJ2-7; D is undetermined. The CDR3 sequence is 14 residues long. Trimming took 7 bases from V and 2 from J, leaving 15 bases between them. Germline V gene data show CDR1 as SGHAT and CDR2 as FQNNGV.

Written as DNA, the CDR3 is TGTGCCAGCAGCCATAGCGAATCCTACGAGCAGTACGTC. This encodes CASSHSESYEQYV. The chain recombines TRBV3-1 (or the pseudogene TRBV3-2) with TRBJ2-7; TRBD2 is a possible D gene (5 bases). Trimming took 3 bases from V and 1 from J, leaving 7 bases between them. Germline assignment: CDR1 LGHDT and CDR2 YNNKEL (reference sequence). This CDR3 comprises 13 residues.

In its sample, this clone was seen once. The chain employs TRBV7-9 and TRBJ1-2; 7 bases are shared with TRBD1. CDR3 length: 11 residues. V shed 3 bases and J 13 bases; nucleotides not matched to a gene: 5. Germline CDR1 reads SEHNR; CDR2 reads FQNEAQ (reference sequence). The CDR3 nucleotides read TGTGCCAGCAGCTTTACAGGGGTGGTCACCTTC. Its protein is CASSFTGVVTF.

The CDR3 region has the DNA TGTGCCAGCTCAGCCCGGGACTCGTACTACAATGAGCAGTTCTTC. Protein sequence: CASSARDSYYNEQFF. This rearrangement joins TRBV18 to TRBJ2-1, with D perhaps TRBD2 (6 bases). Germline V lookup: CDR1 KGHSH, CDR2 LQKENI. The CDR3 runs 15 residues. Trimming stripped 5 bases from V and 3 bases from J, with 14 bases between. Variable domain in full (rest from reference TRBV18 and TRBJ2-1): NAGVMQNPRHLVRRRGQEARLRCSPMKGHSHVYWYRQLPEEGLKFMVYLQKENIIDESGMPKERFSAEFPKEGPSILRIQQVVRGDSAAYFCASSARDSYYNEQFFGPGTRLTVL.

The chain carries TRBV2 and TRBJ2-5; 7 nucleotides match TRBD1. The V segment lost 5 bases and the J segment 5 bases; nucleotides outside the gene matches: 11. Germline V gene data show CDR1 as SNHLY and CDR2 as FYNNEI. This CDR3 comprises 15 residues. CDR3 in amino acids: CASSSRQGGGETQYF. The CDR3 nucleotides are TGTGCCAGCAGTTCAAGACAGGGTGGCGGCGAGACCCAGTACTTC.

This clone has a count of ten or more. This sequence joins TRBV5-1 and TRBJ2-7; TRBD2 matches at 7 bases. The CDR3 runs to 14 residues. The V gene's germline CDR1 is SGHRS and CDR2 YFSETQ. V lost 0 bases and J lost 7; bases outside the gene matches: 7. The CDR3 here is CASSLAAGVGEQYF. As DNA, the CDR3 is TGCGCCAGCAGCTTGGCCGCGGGAGTAGGAGAGCAGTACTTC.

This clone was seen a single time. V is TRBV11-3 and J is TRBJ1-2; 9 bases map to TRBD1. The CDR3 has 13 amino acids. The V gene end was trimmed by 5 bases and the J gene end by 4 bases; junction bases not matched to a gene: 2. Germline CDR1 is SGHNT and CDR2 is YENEEA. CDR3 nucleotide sequence: TGTGCCAGCAGCAGACAGGGGGTCTATGGCTACACCTTC. This encodes CASSRQGVYGYTF.

This sequence joins TRBV11-3 and TRBJ2-5; D unclear. The V end lost 1 base, the J end lost 1 base, and 7 bases lay between the germline ends. The CDR3 extends over 14 amino acids. The germline V gene has CDR1 SGHNT and CDR2 YENEEA. The CDR3 coding sequence is TGTGCCAGCAGCTTAGCTGCGATCCAAGAGACCCAGTACTTC. Protein sequence: CASSLAAIQETQYF. Drawing the rest from reference TRBV11-3 and TRBJ2-5, the complete variable domain is EAGVVQSPRYKIIEKKQPVAFWCNPISGHNTLYWYLQNLGQGPELLIRYENEEAVDDSQLPKDRFSAERLKGVDSTLKIQPAELGDSAVYLCASSLAAIQETQYFGPGTRLLVL.

The gene calls are TRBV28 and TRBJ2-5; 7 bases are a match to TRBD1. Germline CDR1 and CDR2: MDHEN and SYDVKM. Trimming cost V 5 bases and J 5 bases; bases outside gene matches: 8. The CDR3 is 14 residues long. CDR3 in amino acids: CASSPTGVRETQYF. The CDR3 nucleotides read TGTGCCAGCAGTCCAACAGGGGTACGGGAGACCCAGTACTTC.

This sequence joins TRBV19 and TRBJ2-7; 10 bases fit TRBD2. The V gene's germline CDR1 is LNHDA and CDR2 SQIVND (reference sequence). Trimming cost V 4 bases and J 2 bases; bases outside gene matches: 5. The CDR3 contains 15 residues. This CDR3 is CASSRTSGAPYEQYF. The CDR3 bases are TGTGCCAGTAGTAGAACTAGCGGGGCTCCCTACGAGCAGTACTTC. The variable domain in full, completed from reference TRBV19 and TRBJ2-7, reads DGGITQSPKYLFRKEGQNVTLSCEQNLNHDAMYWYRQDPGQGLRLIYYSQIVNDFQKGDIAEGYSVSREKKESFPLTVTSAQKNPTAFYLCASSRTSGAPYEQYFGPGTRLTVT.

CDR3 nucleotides: TGCGCCAGCAGACGGACAGGGAATTACGAGCAGTACTTC. Translation: CASRRTGNYEQYF. The genes are TRBV10-2 and TRBJ2-7; 8 bases map to TRBD1. In germline, CDR1 is WSHSY, CDR2 SAAADI. The CDR3 is made up of 13 amino acids. The V gene end was trimmed by 6 bases and the J gene end by 4 bases; junction bases not matched to a gene: 5.

The chain couples TRBV11-2 to TRBJ2-3, with no clear D. There are 11 residues in the CDR3. The V gene lost 6 bases and the J gene lost 2 bases, with 3 bases spanning the gap. Germline V gives CDR1 SGHAT, CDR2 FQNNGV. CDR3 DNA sequence: TGTGCCAGCAGTCTCACAGATACGCAGTATTTT. As protein: CASSLTDTQYF.

The CDR3 region has the DNA TGTGCCAGCAGCTCTGGGGGGAGAATGAGCACAGATACGCAGTATTTT. Residues: CASSSGGRMSTDTQYF. The chain combines TRBV11-3 with TRBJ2-3; tentative D call: TRBD2 (6 bases). Germline values: CDR1 SGHNT, CDR2 YENEEA. The germline V and J ends were trimmed by 4 bases and 0 bases, with 14 bases remaining between them. This CDR3 is 16 amino acids long. Combining the CDR3 with reference TRBV11-3 and TRBJ2-3 gives the whole variable domain EAGVVQSPRYKIIEKKQPVAFWCNPISGHNTLYWYLQNLGQGPELLIRYENEEAVDDSQLPKDRFSAERLKGVDSTLKIQPAELGDSAVYLCASSSGGRMSTDTQYFGPGTRLTVL.

The chain uses TRBV28 and TRBJ2-7; TRBD1 agrees at 9 bases. Germline CDR1 and CDR2: MDHEN and SYDVKM. Trimming cost V 2 bases and J 7 bases; bases outside gene matches: 9. The CDR3 totals 15 residues. In nucleotides, the CDR3 is TGTGCCAGCAGTTTACCGGGACAGGGACTACTAGAGCAGTACGTC. This translates into CASSLPGQGLLEQYV.

J is TRBJ2-5 and V is TRBV6-5; D is undetermined. This CDR3 spans 15 amino acids. Germline V gene sequence: CDR1 MNHEY, CDR2 SVGAGI. The V and J ends lost 9 bases and 0 bases respectively, with 17 bases between them. For the CDR3, the DNA is TGTGCCAGGAGACTTACCTGCGCATACCAAGAGACCCAGTACTTC. Translation gives CARRLTCAYQETQYF.

This clone has a single count. DNA for the CDR3: TGTGCCACCAGTGATTGGCATTTAAATGAGCAGTTCTTC. It encodes CATSDWHLNEQFF. J is TRBJ2-1 and V is TRBV24-1; no clear D. The germline V gene has CDR1 KGHDR and CDR2 SFDVKD. This CDR3 region has 13 residues. The V gene lost 2 bases and the J gene lost 7 bases, with 8 bases spanning the gap.

There are a few counts of this clone. The V gene is TRBV12-3 or TRBV12-4, the J gene TRBJ2-7, with D maybe TRBD1 (5 bases). The CDR3 contains 13 residues. The germline V and J ends were trimmed by 6 bases and 3 bases, with 12 bases remaining between them. The CDR3 loop is CASSSRAGYEQYF. In DNA, the CDR3 is TGTGCCAGCAGCAGCAGGGCCGGCTACGAGCAGTACTTC.

The chain links TRBV12-5 to TRBJ2-1; 7 bases line up with TRBD2. The J segment lost 8 bases and the V segment lost 7 bases, leaving 14 bases of the junction unmatched. The germline V gene encodes CDR1 LGHNT and CDR2 FRNRAP. The CDR3 consists of 15 residues. CDR3 sequence (DNA): TGTGCTAGTGCCACGGGGAGGGAGGGTCGCCATGAGCAGTTCTTC. This translates into CASATGREGRHEQFF.

This sequence joins TRBV3-1 (or the pseudogene TRBV3-2) and TRBJ2-5; D possibly corresponds to TRBD1 (5 bases). Trimming shortened V by 2 bases and J by 6 bases, and 13 bases separated the two germline ends. Germline loops: CDR1 LGHDT, CDR2 YNNKEL (reference sequence). The CDR3 extends over 14 amino acids. The CDR3 coding sequence is TGTGCCAGCAGCCAAACCAGGGCTGGAAAGACCCAGTACTTC. This translates into CASSQTRAGKTQYF.

The chain uses TRBV28 and TRBJ2-5; 13 positions match TRBD2. The CDR3 extends over 18 amino acids. The germline gives CDR1 MDHEN, CDR2 SYDVKM. Germline trimming cut 4 bases from V and 0 bases from J; bases unmatched to any gene: 8. CDR3 sequence (DNA): TGTGCCAGCAGTTCCCTATGGACTAGCGGGGGACACCAAGAGACCCAGTACTTC. Amino acid sequence: CASSSLWTSGGHQETQYF.

The chain has TRBV7-9 and TRBJ1-1; TRBD1 aligns across 7 bases. CDR1 is SEHNR and CDR2 is FQNEAQ in the germline V gene (reference sequence). The V and J ends lost 5 bases and 1 base, in that order; junction bases with no gene match: 7. The CDR3 length is 15 residues. CDR3 coding DNA: TGTGCCAGCAGCGCCTCACAGGGGACGAACACTGAAGCTTTCTTT. Translated: CASSASQGTNTEAFF.

This sequence joins TRBV28 and TRBJ2-2; D gene unclear. The CDR3 is 14 amino acids. Germline-derived CDR1 and CDR2 are MDHEN and SYDVKM. Between the trimmed V and J ends, which lost 6 bases and 5 bases, there was a span of 13 bases. The CDR3 loop reads CASSTMVVTGELFF. The CDR3 region has the DNA TGTGCCAGCAGCACAATGGTCGTGACCGGGGAGCTGTTTTTT. Drawing the rest from reference TRBV28 and TRBJ2-2, the complete variable domain is DVKVTQSSRYLVKRTGEKVFLECVQDMDHENMFWYRQDPGLGLRLIYFSYDVKMKEKGDIPEGYSVSREKKERFSLILESASTNQTSMYLCASSTMVVTGELFFGEGSRLTVL.

The V and J genes are TRBV6-5 and TRBJ2-2; the D gene is possibly TRBD1 (5 bases). Germline loops: CDR1 MNHEY, CDR2 SVGAGI. Between the trimmed V and J ends, which lost 7 bases and 1 base, there was a span of 13 bases. The CDR3 totals 15 residues. CDR3 sequence: CASTRTRLNTGELFF. CDR3 bases: TGTGCCAGCACCCGGACACGCCTGAACACCGGGGAGCTGTTTTTT.